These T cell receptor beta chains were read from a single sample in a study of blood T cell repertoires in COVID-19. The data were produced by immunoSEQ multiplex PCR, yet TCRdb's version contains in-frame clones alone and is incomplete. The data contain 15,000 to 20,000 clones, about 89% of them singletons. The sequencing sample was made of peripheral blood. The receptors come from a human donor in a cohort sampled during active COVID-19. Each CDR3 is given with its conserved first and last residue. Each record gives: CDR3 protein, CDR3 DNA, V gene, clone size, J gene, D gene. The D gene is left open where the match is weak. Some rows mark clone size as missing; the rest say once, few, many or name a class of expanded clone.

CASTQSRGTGETQYF TGTGCCAGCACCCAGTCCAGGGGAACGGGAGAGACCCAGTACTTC TRBV2 . TRBJ2-5 .
CASSEGGGAYNEQFF TGTGCCAGCAGTGAAGGGGGCGGCGCCTACAATGAGCAGTTCTTC TRBV2 . TRBJ2-1 .
CASSLAGQLFEKLFF TGTGCCAGCAGCTTGGCGGGACAGCTTTTTGAAAAACTGTTTTTT TRBV5-5 . TRBJ1-4 TRBD1
CASGNRANYEQYF TGTGCCAGTGGGAACAGGGCTAACTACGAGCAGTACTTC TRBV6-5 . TRBJ2-7 .
CASSTEPGVNTEAFF TGTGCCAGCAGCACGGAGCCGGGGGTGAACACTGAAGCTTTCTTT TRBV5-5 . TRBJ1-1 .
CASSSQGSIGELFF TGTGCCAGCAGCTCTCAGGGTAGCATCGGGGAGCTGTTTTTT TRBV7-9 few TRBJ2-2 .
CSALAGTHSGNTIYF TGCAGCGCCCTAGCGGGGACCCACTCTGGAAACACCATATATTTT TRBV29-1 . TRBJ1-3 .
CASRGMEGNQPQHF TGTGCCAGCAGAGGAATGGAGGGAAATCAGCCCCAGCATTTT TRBV2 . TRBJ1-5 .
CASSEGVWREVTDTQYF TGTGCCAGCAGTGAAGGGGTCTGGCGGGAGGTGACAGATACGCAGTATTTT TRBV2 . TRBJ2-3 TRBD2
CATNPTGSGNQPQHF TGTGCCACTAACCCGACAGGGAGTGGCAATCAGCCCCAGCATTTT TRBV19 . TRBJ1-5 TRBD1
CASSPGTVNTEAFF TGTGCCAGCAGCCCCGGGACAGTTAACACTGAAGCTTTCTTT TRBV5-8 . TRBJ1-1 TRBD1
CASSRGAGWPSDTQYF TGTGCCAGCAGCAGGGGCGCCGGATGGCCCTCAGATACGCAGTATTTT TRBV9 . TRBJ2-3 .
CASSRDRSPGYTF TGTGCCAGTAGTCGAGACAGGTCTCCTGGCTACACCTTC TRBV19 . TRBJ1-2 .
CASSQDRGSGTPLHF TGTGCCAGCAGCCAAGATCGCGGGTCGGGGACACCCCTCCACTTT TRBV4-2 few TRBJ1-6 .
CSAYKETQYF TGCAGTGCTTATAAAGAGACCCAGTACTTC TRBV20-1 once TRBJ2-5 .
CASRLDRRETQYF TGTGCCAGCAGATTGGACAGGAGAGAGACCCAGTACTTC TRBV28 few TRBJ2-5 TRBD1
CASSPKGDSSDTQYF TGTGCCAGCAGCCCGAAGGGGGACAGCTCAGATACGCAGTATTTT TRBV7-9 medium-sized TRBJ2-3 TRBD1
CASRATGNLNTEAFF TGTGCCAGCAGGGCGACAGGGAACTTGAACACTGAAGCTTTCTTT TRBV11-2 . TRBJ1-1 TRBD1
CASSPKHIQLAQTYNEQFF TGTGCCAGCTCACCCAAGCACATCCAACTAGCACAGACCTACAATGAGCAGTTCTTC TRBV18 . TRBJ2-1 .
CASSPSGGAYNEQFF TGTGCCAGCAGTCCGAGCGGGGGGGCTTACAATGAGCAGTTCTTC TRBV6-6 . TRBJ2-1 TRBD2
CASSLGTARGSPLHF TGTGCCAGCAGCTTGGGGACAGCCCGCGGGTCACCCCTCCACTTT TRBV5-4 . TRBJ1-6 .
CASSLGQGRTYEQYF TGTGCCAGCAGCTTAGGGCAGGGCAGGACCTACGAGCAGTACTTC TRBV7-2 . TRBJ2-7 .
CASSLSSGTYNEQFF TGTGCCAGCAGCTTGTCATCAGGGACCTACAATGAGCAGTTCTTC TRBV7-2 . TRBJ2-1 .
CASSVSSGLTADTQYF TGTGCCAGCAGCGTTTCCAGCGGCCTCACGGCAGATACGCAGTATTTT TRBV9 . TRBJ2-3 .
CASRTGGRGTDTQYF TGTGCCAGCAGGACAGGCGGGAGAGGCACAGATACGCAGTATTTT TRBV7-9 . TRBJ2-3 .
CASSLVANEETQYF TGCGCCAGCAGCTTGGTAGCGAATGAAGAGACCCAGTACTTC TRBV5-1 . TRBJ2-5 .
CASRTGGTDRYTF TGTGCCAGCAGAACAGGGGGCACCGATCGCTACACCTTC TRBV12-3/TRBV12-4 . TRBJ1-2 TRBD1
CASSLVGRGSGNTIYF TGTGCCAGCAGCTTAGTAGGGAGAGGCTCTGGAAACACCATATATTTT TRBV7-2 once TRBJ1-3 .
CASTRYISNQPQHF TGTGCCAGTACCAGATACATTAGCAATCAGCCCCAGCATTTT TRBV19 once TRBJ1-5 .
CASSQGAPSSYNEQFF TGTGCCAGCAGCCAGGGGGCGCCTAGCTCCTACAATGAGCAGTTCTTC TRBV9 . TRBJ2-1 TRBD1
CASSLAGEASAFF TGCGCCAGCAGCTTGGCAGGGGAAGCTTCAGCTTTCTTT TRBV5-1 . TRBJ1-1 .
CASSLVFSTEAFF TGTGCCAGCAGCTTAGTTTTTAGCACTGAAGCTTTCTTT TRBV7-8 . TRBJ1-1 .
CASSEFLADEQYF TGTGCCAGCAGTGAGTTTCTAGCGGACGAGCAGTACTTC TRBV6-1 . TRBJ2-7 TRBD2
CASSPGSQETQYF TGTGCCAGCAGCCCGGGGTCACAAGAGACCCAGTACTTC TRBV9 . TRBJ2-5 .
CASSYAGETDTQYF TGTGCCAGCAGTTATGCGGGGGAGACAGATACGCAGTATTTT TRBV6-6 once TRBJ2-3 TRBD2
CASSPYGPGGDEQFF TGTGCCAGCAGCCCCTATGGGCCAGGGGGCGATGAGCAGTTCTTC TRBV14 . TRBJ2-1 TRBD1
CASIGLPGNEQFF TGTGCCAGCATCGGACTACCGGGCAATGAGCAGTTCTTC TRBV28 . TRBJ2-1 .
CASTALAQETQYF TGTGCCAGCACCGCACTAGCCCAAGAGACCCAGTACTTC TRBV28 . TRBJ2-5 .
CASSYAGVNYGYTF TGTGCCAGTAGTTACGCCGGGGTTAACTATGGCTACACCTTC TRBV19 . TRBJ1-2 .
CASSWPGRGGEQFF TGTGCCAGCAGTTGGCCCGGGCGGGGCGGTGAGCAGTTCTTC TRBV27 . TRBJ2-1 .
CASSATGGGEKLFF TGTGCCAGCAGTGCGACAGGGGGAGGTGAAAAACTGTTTTTT TRBV2 . TRBJ1-4 TRBD1
CAKQGDGKANTEAFF TGTGCCAAACAGGGGGACGGGAAGGCGAACACTGAAGCTTTCTTT TRBV27 . TRBJ1-1 TRBD1
CASSQDAGQALNTIYF TGTGCCAGCAGCCAAGATGCGGGCCAGGCTTTAAACACCATATATTTT TRBV4-2 . TRBJ1-3 .
CASRGLAGNPDTQYF TGTGCCAGTAGAGGACTAGCGGGTAACCCAGATACGCAGTATTTT TRBV19 . TRBJ2-3 TRBD2